The rows below give T cell receptor beta chains drawn from one sample of a study of cytomegalovirus exposure and HLA in healthy donors. Clones were sequenced by immunoSEQ multiplex PCR, and TCRdb holds only the in-frame ones, with some missing. The profile shows 300,000 to 400,000 clones, just over 85% of them singletons. The sample consisted of PBMCs. The source of these receptors is a woman younger than 30 in good health and CMV-seronegative. Both conserved end residues are part of each CDR3. Each record gives: J gene, V gene, clone size, D gene, CDR3 DNA, CDR3 protein. D genes are given only for firm matches. Clone size is given for some rows only: seen once, a few or many times, or a class if the clone is expanded.

J: TRBJ2-7; V: TRBV6-1; size: .; D: TRBD1; DNA: TGTGCCAGCAATTTAGACAGGGTCGGATACGAGCAGTACTTC; CDR3: CASNLDRVGYEQYF
J: TRBJ2-6; V: TRBV5-4; size: .; D: .; DNA: TGTGCCAGCAGCTACGCCGGGACAAGGGGGGCCAACGTCCTGACTTTC; CDR3: CASSYAGTRGANVLTF
J: TRBJ2-7; V: TRBV4-2; size: .; D: .; DNA: TGTGCCAGCAGCCGCACCGATAGCTCCTACGAGCAGTACTTC; CDR3: CASSRTDSSYEQYF
J: TRBJ1-1; V: TRBV11-2; size: .; D: .; DNA: TGTGCCAGCAGCTGGGGTAGCGCTGAAGCTTTCTTT; CDR3: CASSWGSAEAFF
J: TRBJ1-3; V: TRBV19; size: few; D: TRBD1; DNA: TGTGCCAGTAGGCAGGGGGCTGGAAACACCATATATTTT; CDR3: CASRQGAGNTIYF
J: TRBJ2-7; V: TRBV7-9; size: once; D: .; DNA: TGTGCCAGCAGCCGGCAGGGGACCTACGAGCAGTACTTC; CDR3: CASSRQGTYEQYF
J: TRBJ1-1; V: TRBV28; size: .; D: TRBD1; DNA: TGTGCCAGCAGGCCTGCCAGGGGGTGGAAAACTGAAGCTTTCTTT; CDR3: CASRPARGWKTEAFF
J: TRBJ2-7; V: TRBV28; size: .; D: TRBD2; DNA: TGTGCCAGCAGGACAGCGGGAGGGATGACCTACGAGCAGTACTTC; CDR3: CASRTAGGMTYEQYF
J: TRBJ1-5; V: TRBV6-1; size: few; D: TRBD1; DNA: TGTGCCAGCAGTGAAGGGGACAGGGGGAGCCAGCCCCAGCATTTT; CDR3: CASSEGDRGSQPQHF
J: TRBJ1-2; V: TRBV11-2; size: .; D: .; DNA: TGTGCCACAGCGGGGGGCGCGTCCTATGGCTACACCTTC; CDR3: CATAGGASYGYTF
J: TRBJ2-3; V: TRBV5-1; size: .; D: TRBD2; DNA: TGCGCCAGCAGCCCGGGGTCTAGCGGAGCCACAGATACGCAGTATTTT; CDR3: CASSPGSSGATDTQYF
J: TRBJ2-5; V: TRBV15; size: .; D: .; DNA: TGTGCCACCAGCAATATAGGAGAGGGTCCGGAGACCCAGTACTTC; CDR3: CATSNIGEGPETQYF
J: TRBJ2-7; V: TRBV18; size: .; D: .; DNA: TGTGCCAGCTCACCAGGCAGTTCCTACGAGCAGTACTTC; CDR3: CASSPGSSYEQYF
J: TRBJ2-5; V: TRBV28; size: .; D: TRBD2; DNA: TGTGCCAGCAGTTTCCATAGCGGGGGGGCTCGGGAGACCCAGTACTTC; CDR3: CASSFHSGGARETQYF
J: TRBJ1-5; V: TRBV19; size: .; D: .; DNA: TGTGCCAGTAGTCCCCCTAGGGGCTGGAGCAATCAGCCCCAGCATTTT; CDR3: CASSPPRGWSNQPQHF
J: TRBJ2-7; V: TRBV9; size: .; D: TRBD2; DNA: TGTGCCAGCAGCGTAGGATCAGCGGGAGATGAGCAGTACTTC; CDR3: CASSVGSAGDEQYF
J: TRBJ1-2; V: TRBV27; size: .; D: .; DNA: TGTGCCAGCAGTTTATCTGCCTGGGGGGGCCTCGAGGGCTACACCTTC; CDR3: CASSLSAWGGLEGYTF
J: TRBJ1-1; V: TRBV29-1; size: .; D: .; DNA: TGCAGCGTTGAGCGTGTACTGAACACTGAAGCTTTCTTT; CDR3: CSVERVLNTEAFF
J: TRBJ2-7; V: TRBV2; size: .; D: .; DNA: TGTGCCAGCAGTGTAAGCGGAGGCTCCTACGAGCAGTACTTC; CDR3: CASSVSGGSYEQYF
J: TRBJ1-6; V: TRBV28; size: once; D: .; DNA: TGTGCCAGCAGACTAGGAGGATCTCGTGGACCCCTCCACTTT; CDR3: CASRLGGSRGPLHF
J: TRBJ1-5; V: TRBV4-1; size: .; D: .; DNA: TGCGCCAGCAGCCAATTTATGGACAGATTAGATCAGCCCCAGCATTTT; CDR3: CASSQFMDRLDQPQHF
J: TRBJ2-1; V: TRBV5-1; size: .; D: TRBD2; DNA: TGCGCCAGCCGATCCTCCCCCGGGACTAAGCAGTTCTTC; CDR3: CASRSSPGTKQFF
J: TRBJ1-1; V: TRBV30; size: .; D: .; DNA: TGTGCCTGGAGAACGGGGAACACTGAAGCTTTCTTT; CDR3: CAWRTGNTEAFF
J: TRBJ2-1; V: TRBV11-3; size: .; D: TRBD2; DNA: TGTGCCAGCAGCACTGAGCGGGAGGGTACGAATGAGCAGTTCTTC; CDR3: CASSTEREGTNEQFF
J: TRBJ2-5; V: TRBV28; size: .; D: .; DNA: TGTGCCAGCCTTACTCCCGGGACACCCGAGGGAGAGACCCAGTACTTC; CDR3: CASLTPGTPEGETQYF